This TCR beta chain emerged from a study of shared clonotypes between healthy human individuals. For the study at large: A donor's plate count was three for CD4 naive and three for CD4 memory; CD8 naive had two and CD8 memory one.

V dropped 4 bases and J dropped 6; count of bases not matched to a gene: 11. Germline CDR1 is SGHRS and CDR2 is YFSETQ. CDR3 length: 16 residues. Repertoires were generated with immunoSEQ multiplex PCR, while TCRdb's copy carries only in-frame clones and drops some. The top ten clones hold around 25% of a sample with 100,000 to 120,000 clones, approximately 70% of them seen once. Turning to this clone: The antigen is not known.

Study-wide findings and caveats: The sampled material consisted only of blood, and tissue repertoires are likely to differ.

The V call is TRBV5-1, the J call TRBJ2-7; TRBD2 agrees at 12 bases. The sample consisted of memory CD8+ T cells sorted from blood. The subset is: CD45RO+ cells pooled with CCR7-negative TemRA cells. This receptor was obtained from a woman aged 25 to 39 in good health. The DNA for the CDR3 is TGCGCCAGCAGCCCCCGGGTGGCTAGCGGGAGGGTCGAGCAGTACTTC. Amino acid sequence: CASSPRVASGRVEQYF.